The rows below give T cell receptor beta chains drawn from one sample of a study of blood T cell repertoires in COVID-19. Clones were sequenced by immunoSEQ multiplex PCR, and TCRdb holds only the in-frame ones, with some missing. The profile shows 150,000 to 200,000 clones, around four fifths of them singletons. Sequenced: peripheral blood. These receptors were taken from a woman aged 80 or older with COVID-19, enrolled during active disease. Both conserved end residues are part of each CDR3. Fields, in order: J gene, V gene, clone size, D gene, CDR3 protein, CDR3 DNA. A D gene is named only where the DNA matches it firmly. Some rows mark clone size as missing; the rest say once, few, many or name a class of expanded clone.

TRBJ1-3,TRBV19,.,TRBD1,CASKTGTDPGNTIYF,TGTGCCAGTAAAACCGGGACAGATCCTGGAAACACCATATATTTT
TRBJ2-5,TRBV7-2,.,TRBD2,CASSLEWGGTQYF,TGTGCCAGCAGCTTAGAGTGGGGGGGGACCCAGTACTTC
TRBJ1-2,TRBV9,.,TRBD1,CASSVGTGYFGYTF,TGTGCCAGCAGCGTGGGGACAGGGTATTTTGGCTACACCTTC
TRBJ1-6,TRBV9,.,.,CASTPGITNSPLHF,TGTGCCAGCACCCCCGGGATCACCAATTCACCCCTCCACTTT
TRBJ2-2,TRBV19,.,.,CASSPAPGNTGELFF,TGTGCCAGTAGCCCTGCCCCAGGGAACACCGGGGAGCTGTTTTTT
TRBJ1-2,TRBV11-2,.,TRBD1,CASSLGATGVGYTF,TGTGCCAGCAGCTTAGGGGCGACAGGGGTAGGCTACACCTTC
TRBJ1-2,TRBV5-1,.,.,CASSSAGNYGYTF,TGCGCCAGCAGTTCCGCAGGAAACTATGGCTACACCTTC
TRBJ2-7,TRBV28,once,TRBD1,CASQGTGAYEQYF,TGTGCCAGCCAGGGGACAGGGGCCTACGAGCAGTACTTC
TRBJ2-1,TRBV5-1,few,.,CASSPDSPIYNEQFF,TGCGCCAGCAGCCCGGACTCACCTATCTACAATGAGCAGTTCTTC
TRBJ2-7,TRBV7-2,.,.,CASSLRGAHYEQYF,TGTGCCAGCAGCTTACGGGGGGCACACTACGAGCAGTACTTC
TRBJ2-1,TRBV5-1,.,.,CASSSGGFSYNEQFF,TGCGCCAGCAGCTCTGGGGGGTTCTCCTACAATGAGCAGTTCTTC
TRBJ2-7,TRBV19,.,.,CASSRQASYEQYF,TGTGCCAGTAGTCGACAGGCCAGCTACGAGCAGTACTTC
TRBJ2-5,TRBV4-2,.,.,CASSPTGGAFGSQYF,TGTGCCAGCAGCCCCACTGGCGGGGCCTTCGGGTCCCAGTACTTC
TRBJ1-5,TRBV6-6,few,.,CASSYALSQPQHF,TGTGCCAGCAGTTACGCTTTGAGTCAGCCCCAGCATTTT
TRBJ2-5,TRBV2,.,TRBD1,CASPKGTGTETQYF,TGTGCCAGCCCCAAGGGGACAGGGACGGAGACCCAGTACTTC
TRBJ1-1,TRBV18,.,TRBD1,CASSAGQGLATEAFF,TGTGCCAGCTCAGCAGGACAGGGTCTTGCCACTGAAGCTTTCTTT
TRBJ1-5,TRBV10-3,.,TRBD1,CAISEYRGSQPQHF,TGTGCCATCAGTGAGTACAGGGGCTCTCAGCCCCAGCATTTT
TRBJ2-1,TRBV11-2,.,TRBD1,CASSPIRGQGKHYNEQFF,TGTGCCAGCAGCCCAATCCGCGGACAGGGAAAACACTACAATGAGCAGTTCTTC
TRBJ2-5,TRBV18,.,.,CASSPATPETQYF,TGTGCCAGCTCACCTGCTACTCCCGAGACCCAGTACTTC
TRBJ1-5,TRBV10-3,.,TRBD1,CAISEQGAKDQPQHF,TGTGCCATCAGTGAACAGGGGGCGAAGGATCAGCCCCAGCATTTT
TRBJ2-7,TRBV5-5,.,.,CASRTIVEAHEQYF,TGTGCCAGCAGGACAATCGTGGAGGCCCACGAGCAGTACTTC
TRBJ2-1,TRBV3-1/TRBV3-2,.,TRBD2,CASSQDPAGFYNEQFF,TGTGCCAGCAGCCAAGATCCAGCGGGGTTTTACAATGAGCAGTTCTTC
TRBJ1-3,TRBV5-4,.,.,CASSVRGSGNTIYF,TGTGCCAGCAGTGTCAGGGGCTCTGGAAACACCATATATTTT
TRBJ2-2,TRBV20-1,few,.,CSASTVVELFF,TGCAGTGCTAGCACAGTCGTGGAGCTGTTTTTT
TRBJ2-1,TRBV28,.,.,CASSNQGHRSYNEQFF,TGTGCCAGCAGTAACCAGGGGCATAGGTCCTACAATGAGCAGTTCTTC
TRBJ1-5,TRBV27,.,.,CASSSADSGNQPQHF,TGTGCCAGCAGTTCTGCGGACAGCGGCAATCAGCCCCAGCATTTT
TRBJ2-2,TRBV5-1,.,.,CASSLDRNTGELFF,TGCGCCAGCAGCTTGGACAGAAACACCGGGGAGCTGTTTTTT
TRBJ2-7,TRBV10-3,.,TRBD1,CAIGTWGQGGYEQYF,TGTGCCATCGGGACTTGGGGACAGGGTGGGTACGAGCAGTACTTC
TRBJ2-1,TRBV4-1,.,TRBD2,CASSQDETSGSNEQFF,TGCGCCAGCAGCCAAGACGAAACTAGCGGGAGTAATGAGCAGTTCTTC
TRBJ2-5,TRBV9,.,.,CASNVRGGWETQYF,TGTGCCAGCAATGTGAGGGGGGGCTGGGAGACCCAGTACTTC
TRBJ1-2,TRBV20-1,.,.,CSADDRGGYTF,TGCAGTGCTGACGACCGGGGTGGCTACACCTTC
TRBJ2-7,TRBV12-3/TRBV12-4,once,TRBD2,CASGWGGEQYF,TGTGCCAGCGGATGGGGGGGCGAGCAGTACTTC
TRBJ2-7,TRBV6-5,.,TRBD1,CASTRRRTGGYEQYF,TGTGCCAGCACCCGAAGACGGACAGGGGGCTACGAGCAGTACTTC
TRBJ1-4,TRBV18,.,.,CASSPRQAQGEKLFF,TGTGCCAGCTCACCACGACAGGCCCAGGGTGAAAAACTGTTTTTT
TRBJ2-7,TRBV9,once,TRBD2,CASSRVAGDYEQYF,TGTGCCAGCAGCCGTGTGGCGGGGGACTACGAGCAGTACTTC
TRBJ2-7,TRBV12-3/TRBV12-4,few,TRBD2,CASSPGIQRGQYF,TGTGCCAGCAGTCCCGGCATTCAGCGGGGGCAGTACTTC
TRBJ2-1,TRBV15,.,TRBD2,CATSRPGGGASNEQFF,TGTGCCACCAGCCGACCGGGCGGGGGGGCCTCCAATGAGCAGTTCTTC
TRBJ2-2,TRBV9,.,TRBD1,CASSPRGQGFGTGELFF,TGTGCCAGCAGCCCCAGGGGGCAGGGTTTTGGCACCGGGGAGCTGTTTTTT
TRBJ2-7,TRBV2,many,TRBD1,CANRGTGGPYEQYF,TGTGCCAACAGGGGGACAGGGGGCCCCTACGAGCAGTACTTC
TRBJ2-3,TRBV20-1,.,.,CSASMPGDSTDTQYF,TGCAGTGCTAGTATGCCAGGGGATAGCACAGATACGCAGTATTTT
TRBJ2-3,TRBV12-3/TRBV12-4,.,TRBD2,CASSGTRSTQYF,TGTGCCAGCAGTGGGACTAGAAGTACGCAGTATTTT
TRBJ1-5,TRBV5-4,once,.,CASSPEPGVPQHF,TGTGCCAGCAGCCCGGAACCGGGTGTGCCCCAGCATTTT
TRBJ2-5,TRBV9,.,TRBD2,CASSVDPSGGAEETQYF,TGTGCCAGCAGCGTAGATCCTAGCGGGGGGGCCGAGGAGACCCAGTACTTC
TRBJ2-6,TRBV11-3,.,.,CASSIMTGRSSGANVLTF,TGTGCCAGCAGCATAATGACAGGGAGGAGCTCTGGGGCCAACGTCCTGACTTTC
TRBJ2-3,TRBV5-6,.,TRBD2,CASSRGFGGATDTQYF,TGTGCCAGCAGCAGGGGATTCGGGGGGGCGACAGATACGCAGTATTTT
TRBJ2-5,TRBV5-1,.,.,CASSSQETQYF,TGCGCCAGCAGCTCTCAAGAGACCCAGTACTTC
TRBJ1-3,TRBV5-1,.,TRBD1,CASSFGQGDTIYF,TGCGCCAGCAGCTTCGGACAGGGGGACACCATATATTTT
TRBJ1-1,TRBV7-8,.,.,CASSLTLAGIGTEAFF,TGTGCCAGCAGCTTAACGCTGGCGGGAATTGGGACTGAAGCTTTCTTT